This entry lists 18 T cell receptor beta chains sequenced from one sample in a study of T-cell reconstitution after alpha-beta-depleted transplantation in children. Unique molecular identifiers were used to barcode this TCRbeta library. TCRdb itself ran the PCR reads through MiXCR, one entry per CDR3 protein. The sample includes hundreds of thousands of distinct CDR3 sequences, around 13% of them seen just once. This specimen was PBMCs from the stem cell graft donor, taken from the stem cell graft. The receptor source for this set is a human donor who donated a stem cell graft to a child with combined immunodeficiency.

The chain is built from TRBV20-1 and TRBJ1-5, with TRBD1 identical over 7 bases. There are 14 residues in the CDR3. Losses at the gene ends were 5 bases for V and 4 bases for J; bases not matched to a gene: 8. Germline CDR1 reads DFQATT; CDR2 reads SNEGSKA (reference sequence). CDR3 DNA: TGCAGTGCTCGTGGGACAGAAAGAAATCAGCCCCAGCATTTT. This translates into CSARGTERNQPQHF.

The rearrangement uses TRBV13 and TRBJ2-7, with D tentatively TRBD1 or TRBD2 (5 bases each). Between the trimmed V and J ends, which lost 5 bases and 7 bases, there was a span of 21 bases. Per the germline V gene, CDR1 is PRHDT and CDR2 is FYEKMQ (reference sequence). This CDR3 comprises 15 residues. The CDR3: CASSPTGTELGEQYF. The CDR3 DNA is TGTGCCAGCAGCCCGACCGGGACGGAACTGGGAGAGCAGTACTTC.

Many counts were recorded for this clonotype. The chain has TRBV24-1 and TRBJ2-7, with D tentatively TRBD1 or TRBD2 (5 bases each). The ends were cut back, 8 bases at V and 5 bases at J, with 15 bases in the middle. The germline V gene has CDR1 KGHDR and CDR2 SFDVKD. The CDR3 totals 13 residues. CDR3 in DNA: TGTGCCACCACTAACCATGAGGGGCACGAGCAGTACTTC. It is translated as CATTNHEGHEQYF.

In this sample, this clonotype turned up a few times. The chain is built from TRBV11-2 and TRBJ2-1; 12 nucleotides align to TRBD2. CDR1 is SGHAT and CDR2 is FQNNGV in the germline V gene. The CDR3 totals 16 residues. V gave up 4 bases and J gave up 7 bases; unmatched junction bases: 8. CDR3 residues: CASSSLAGGPMNEQFF. CDR3 sequence (DNA): TGTGCCAGCAGCTCTCTAGCGGGGGGGCCGATGAATGAGCAGTTCTTC.

This clonotype has a handful of counts. V and J are TRBV7-2 and TRBJ2-5; D gene ambiguous. The CDR3 consists of 15 residues. The germline V gene encodes CDR1 SGHTA and CDR2 FQGNSA. V gave up 4 bases and J gave up 4 bases, with 16 bases separating them. CDR3 nucleotide sequence: TGTGCCAGCAGCTCAGTATTCCGGAGCCCAGAGACCCAGTACTTC. Translated, it gives CASSSVFRSPETQYF.

The chain carries TRBV7-2 and TRBJ2-4; the D gene is possibly TRBD2 (5 bases). This CDR3 has 16 residues. The ends were cut back, 2 bases at V and 0 bases at J, with 11 bases in the middle. Germline V gives CDR1 SGHTA, CDR2 FQGNSA. The DNA of the CDR3 is TGTGCCAGCAGCTTAAGACGGGAATTAGCCAAAAACATTCAGTACTTC. Residues: CASSLRRELAKNIQYF.

This clonotype was observed at least ten times. V usage is TRBV29-1 and J usage is TRBJ2-3; no clear D gene. Germline loops: CDR1 SQVTM, CDR2 ANQGSEA. Trimming left V 4 bases short and J 2 bases short, with 13 bases between. CDR3 length: 14 amino acids. The CDR3 nucleotides read TGCAGCGTTGCGGGCGCAGAGGCCACAGATACGCAGTATTTT. Translated: CSVAGAEATDTQYF.

The sample holds one count of this clonotype. This chain uses TRBV12-3 or TRBV12-4 with TRBJ2-3; D is undetermined. The CDR3 loop spans 18 amino acids. V was cut by 11 bases and J by 3 bases, with 30 bases left in between. CDR3 coding DNA: TGTGCCTTCAGTTTCGAAATTGAGGTGTCTGAACTTACAGATACGCAGTATTTT. It specifies CAFSFEIEVSELTDTQYF.

The chain has TRBV20-1 and TRBJ1-5; 7 bases match TRBD1. CDR3 length: 16 residues. J was trimmed by 4 bases and V by 5 bases; bases with no gene match: 14. Per the germline V gene, CDR1 is DFQATT and CDR2 is SNEGSKA (reference sequence). CDR3 nucleotides: TGCAGTGCTCACTTCCAACAGGGGACCTCAAATCAGCCCCAGCATTTT. Translated, it gives CSAHFQQGTSNQPQHF.

This clonotype was detected a few times. This chain's CDR3 is CASSVGDQGARKTDTQYF. For the CDR3, the DNA is TGTGCCAGCAGCGTAGGTGATCAGGGGGCTCGTAAAACAGATACGCAGTATTTT. This chain joins TRBV9 and TRBJ2-3; 8 nucleotides match TRBD1. Germline loops: CDR1 SGDLS, CDR2 YYNGEE. V lost 0 bases and J lost 3; bases outside the gene matches: 12. This CDR3 region has 18 residues.

The sample holds many counts of this clonotype. The genes are TRBV5-1 and TRBJ2-1; D is possibly TRBD2 (6 bases). Germline CDR1 and CDR2: SGHRS and YFSETQ. Trimming removed 5 bases from V and 5 bases from J, with 14 bases in between. The CDR3 totals 14 residues. CDR3 in DNA: TGCGCCAGCAGGGGCGGGGAGCGGCACAATGAGCAGTTCTTC. Translating it yields CASRGGERHNEQFF. Full variable domain (rest looked up from reference TRBV5-1 and TRBJ2-1): KAGVTQTPRYLIKTRGQQVTLSCSPISGHRSVSWYQQTPGQGLQFLFEYFSETQRNKGNFPGRFSGRQFSNSRSEMNVSTLELGDSALYLCASRGGERHNEQFFGPGTRLTVL.

Only a few counts were recorded for this clonotype. The J gene is TRBJ1-1, the V gene TRBV7-3, with a weak D call TRBD1 (5 bases). V dropped 4 bases and J dropped 2 bases, with 23 bases sitting between them. Germline loops: CDR1 SGHTA, CDR2 FQGTGA. This CDR3 contains 18 residues. CDR3: CASSSSVDSAKKNTEAFF. The CDR3 coding sequence is TGTGCCAGCAGCTCCTCCGTTGACAGCGCGAAAAAAAACACTGAAGCTTTCTTT.

This clonotype was counted a few times. This chain joins TRBV6-5 and TRBJ1-2; D is unresolved. Germline-derived CDR1 and CDR2 are MNHEY and SVGAGI. The CDR3 is 14 residues long. Trimming left V 2 bases short and J 4 bases short, with 11 bases between. The CDR3, as DNA: TGTGCCAGCAGTTACAACTCAGAGAGCTATGGCTACACCTTC. Translated, it gives CASSYNSESYGYTF.

This clonotype was seen only once. This chain uses TRBV7-2 with TRBJ1-3; a possible D gene is TRBD1 (5 bases). From germline, CDR1 is SGHTA and CDR2 FQGNSA. The V end was cut by 1 base, the J end by 2 bases, with 9 bases between. The CDR3 is 15 amino acids. The chain's CDR3 is CASSLEGAPGNTIYF. DNA for the CDR3: TGTGCCAGCAGCTTAGAAGGGGCGCCTGGAAACACCATATATTTT.

This clonotype was picked up many times. One junction end disagrees with the germline gene, perhaps due to a read error. CDR3 coding DNA: TGCAGCGTCGAAGTGGCAGGGGGCATCTATGGCTACACCTTC. This gives the protein CSVEVAGGIYGYTF. V usage is TRBV29-1 and J usage is TRBJ1-2; the match to TRBD1 covers 8 bases. The CDR3 has 14 amino acids. Germline lookup yields CDR1 SQVTM and CDR2 ANQGSEA.

Only a few counts were recorded for this clonotype. The chain couples TRBV6-5 to TRBJ2-4; 7 nucleotides align to TRBD1. The CDR3 has 13 amino acids. Germline V CDR1 and CDR2: MNHEY, SVGAGI. V was pared by 4 bases and J by 4 bases, with 1 base of the junction left unmatched. The CDR3 reads CASSWGQKNIQYF. Written as DNA, the CDR3 is TGTGCCAGCAGTTGGGGACAGAAAAACATTCAGTACTTC.

The rearrangement links TRBV12-3 or TRBV12-4 to TRBJ2-3; D is ambiguous. The CDR3 runs 12 residues. V lost 1 base and J 7 bases, leaving 6 bases between the germline ends. CDR3 amino acids: CASSLGEYTQYF. CDR3 bases: TGTGCCAGCAGTTTAGGGGAATATACGCAGTATTTT.

In regard to this clonotype: Germline is not matched at one junction end, which may reflect a read error. This rearrangement joins TRBV6-5 to TRBJ2-1; 10 positions match TRBD1. Germline V gene data show CDR1 as MNHEY and CDR2 as SVGAGI. This CDR3 has 15 residues. The CDR3 region is CASSWDRGGYNKQFF. The CDR3 nucleotides read TGTGCCAGCAGTTGGGACAGGGGAGGATACAATAAGCAGTTCTTC.